A single TCR beta chain is shown here with its context. The sample belongs to a study of blood T cell repertoires in COVID-19. The CDR3 has 15 residues. CDR1 is LNHDA, CDR2 SQIVND, per germline (reference sequence). V lost 2 bases, J lost 2 bases, and 12 bases lay in between. The data were produced by immunoSEQ multiplex PCR, yet TCRdb's version contains in-frame clones alone and is incomplete. The sample yields about 210,000 clones, around 92% seen once. The sequencing input was peripheral blood. This chain joins TRBV19 and TRBJ2-5; tentative D call: TRBD2 (5 bases). This receptor was taken from a young man with acute or convalescent COVID-19. CDR3: CASSITRTAQETQYF. For the CDR3, the DNA is TGTGCCAGTAGTATAACACGGACTGCACAAGAGACCCAGTACTTC.